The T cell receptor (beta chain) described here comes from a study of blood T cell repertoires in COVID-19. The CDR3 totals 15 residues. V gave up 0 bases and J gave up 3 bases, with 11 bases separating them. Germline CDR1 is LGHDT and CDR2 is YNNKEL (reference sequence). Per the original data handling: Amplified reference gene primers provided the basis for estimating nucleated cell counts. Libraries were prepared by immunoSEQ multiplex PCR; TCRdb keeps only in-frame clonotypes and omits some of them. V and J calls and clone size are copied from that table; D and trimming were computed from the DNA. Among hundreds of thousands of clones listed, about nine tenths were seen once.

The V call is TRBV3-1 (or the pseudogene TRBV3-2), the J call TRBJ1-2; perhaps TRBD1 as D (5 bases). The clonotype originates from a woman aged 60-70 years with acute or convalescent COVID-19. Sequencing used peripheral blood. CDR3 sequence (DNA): TGTGCCAGCAGCCAAGATTCCCAGGGCGACTATGGCTACACCTTC. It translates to CASSQDSQGDYGYTF.